This T cell receptor beta chain was sequenced for a study of T cell responses to AZD1222 COVID-19 vaccine. Findings and caveats of the study: Nearly half of spike-specific TCRs reportedly go after variant regions that carry no mutations. Following two doses of AZD1222, Spike-specific TCR breadth and depth rose. Clonal diversity was possibly underestimated, and the donors were mostly white British, with more females. Vaccine-associated CD4 TCRs ranged over spike, dominating at 160-218 and 743-854.

As concerns this clone: Its antigen is as yet unknown.

There are 16 residues in the CDR3. V gave up 0 bases and J gave up 3 bases, with 12 bases separating them. Germline CDR1 SGDLS, CDR2 YYNGEE. Clones were sequenced by immunoSEQ multiplex PCR, and TCRdb holds only the in-frame ones, with some missing. This table has roughly 110,000 clones, approximately 89% appearing once. The V gene is TRBV9, the J gene TRBJ2-2, with D possibly TRBD2 on 7 matching bases. This TCR was sampled from an adult who received the AZD1222 COVID-19 vaccine. The material was peripheral blood, obtained 28 days after the second AZD1222 dose. The CDR3 loop is CASSVGVGGDTGELFF. The CDR3 DNA reads as TGTGCCAGCAGCGTAGGGGTAGGGGGGGACACCGGGGAGCTGTTTTTT.